The source of this T cell receptor beta chain is a study of Ad26.COV2.S vaccination and SARS-CoV-2 variants. With regard to this clone: Its target is not known.

Profiled with immunoSEQ multiplex PCR; TCRdb holds only in-frame clones, not every one. The sample includes under 150,000 clones, approximately 90% of them seen just once. Overall study findings and caveats: The study found higher spike-specific TCR breadth in vaccine than placebo recipients.

Sequenced here: peripheral blood, sampled after recovery from COVID-19. The receptor's source is a human donor who had recovered from COVID-19.

CDR3 nucleotides: TGTGCCAGCAGTGCCAACGGGAGGGGAAAACTGTTTTTT. Its translation: CASSANGRGKLFF. V usage is TRBV12-3 or TRBV12-4 and J usage is TRBJ1-4, with a possible D match to TRBD1 (5 bases). This CDR3 has 13 amino acids. Trimming stripped 5 bases from V and 10 bases from J, with 14 bases between.